This paragraph covers one TCR beta chain sequence. By sample share, this clone is medium-sized (0.01 to 0.1%). Its cognate antigen has yet to be identified. No much larger clonotype is one base removed from it; base qualities were not supplied. This sample is part of a study of sequential checkpoint blockade in melanoma (dated by TCRdb to the late 2010s). Broadly, across the study: Using 1:1 randomization, the trial assigned patients either to first-line nivolumab followed by ipilimumab (arm A) or to ipilimumab followed by nivolumab (arm B). TCRbeta immunosequencing was performed on DNA from over 90 pretreatment melanoma tumor samples. Maintenance nivolumab came after both trial sequences. For about 20 patients, matched tumor biopsies were taken both before treatment and at week 13, after single-agent nivolumab (arm A) or ipilimumab (arm B). In around 74% of the matched pre- and post-treatment tumor biopsy pairs, both biopsies came from the same lesion. Paper-wide results and their limitations: Larger, independent patient cohorts are needed to validate the response-prediction model that combines TCR metrics and mutation burden. Patients with increases in tumor T-cell fraction and clonality by week 13 were approximately 30 times more likely to achieve clinical benefit. Within-arm analyses of tumor T-cell fraction were constrained by small sample sizes and reduced statistical power. PD-L1 staining and CD8+ T-cell counts correlated with tumor T-cell fraction and clonality, whereas mutational load did not. In the nivolumab-first arm (arm A), pretreatment tumor TIL clonality was associated with response (P = .04).

The immunoSEQ Assay was used to immunosequence TCRbeta CDR3 regions from genomic DNA. Before high-throughput sequencing, genomic DNA was amplified using bias-controlled multiplex PCR. The authors processed their data as follows. To quantify the absolute abundance of each unique TCRbeta CDR3 region, the sequences were collapsed and filtered. Clonality, defined as 1 minus Pielou's evenness, was calculated using only productive rearrangements. To compute tumor T-cell fraction, TCRbeta template counts were normalized to usable DNA, with usable DNA estimated from several housekeeping genes. Clones with significantly greater frequencies in on-treatment versus baseline samples were identified using a previously published method. TCRdb holds this immuneACCESS table with in-frame rearrangements only. Some clones are missing; in checked studies, unresolved V genes explain under half, and the rest has no known cause. For V, J and clone size, that table is used; D and trimming come from the DNA. The sample table lists some 10,000 clones, 23% of them with a count of one. The ten largest clones represent 13% to 15% of the sample.

The treatment or condition tag for this specimen amounts to: randomized to nivolumab then ipilimumab (arm A) or the reverse (arm B). None of the trial patients had been given prior DNA-damaging chemotherapy. The samples were obtained from melanoma patients enrolled in CheckMate 064, an open-label, randomized phase II trial testing sequential checkpoint blockade. Genomic DNA from formalin-fixed paraffin-embedded (FFPE) tissue samples was used for tumor TCR sequencing. V drops 9 bases and J drops 7 bases, leaving 12 bases in between. Counted from cysteine to phenylalanine, this CDR3 has 12 amino acids. This entry keeps only the CDR3 DNA: 36 bases, framed from base 1. The germline V gene sets CDR1 to MNHGY and CDR2 to SAAAGT.

The material sequenced was tumor tissue (inferred from file names), taken from a patient given nivolumab and ipilimumab in sequence. This clonotype originated in a human donor with melanoma. Recombination joined TRBV6-8 with TRBJ2-2; the D gene is perhaps TRBD1, on 6 matching bases. The nucleotide sequence reads TGTGCCAGTATATTCAGGGGCGGGGAGCTGTTTTTT. It specifies CASIFRGGELFF.